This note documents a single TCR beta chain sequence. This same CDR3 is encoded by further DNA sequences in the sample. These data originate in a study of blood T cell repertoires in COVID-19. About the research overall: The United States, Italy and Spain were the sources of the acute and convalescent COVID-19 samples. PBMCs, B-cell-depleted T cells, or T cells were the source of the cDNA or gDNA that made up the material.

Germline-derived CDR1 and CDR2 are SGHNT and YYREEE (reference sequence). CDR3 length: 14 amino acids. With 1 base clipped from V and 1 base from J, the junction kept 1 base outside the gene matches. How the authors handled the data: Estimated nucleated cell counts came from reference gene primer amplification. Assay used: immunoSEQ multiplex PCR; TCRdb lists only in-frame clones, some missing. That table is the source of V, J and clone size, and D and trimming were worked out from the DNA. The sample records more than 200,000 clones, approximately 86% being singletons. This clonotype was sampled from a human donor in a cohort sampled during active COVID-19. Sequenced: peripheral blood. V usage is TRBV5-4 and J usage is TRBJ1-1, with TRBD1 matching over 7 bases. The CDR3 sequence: CASSLRDRNTEAFF. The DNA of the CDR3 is TGTGCCAGCAGCTTGCGGGACAGGAACACTGAAGCTTTCTTT.